Presented here are 20 T cell receptor beta chains from one specimen sequenced in a study of cytomegalovirus exposure and HLA in healthy donors. Here immunoSEQ multiplex PCR was the method, and the copy in TCRdb shows in-frame clones only, minus some. In the table there are about 150,000 clones, about 82% of which are singletons. Sequenced input: PBMCs. These receptors all come from a human donor in good health.

The V gene is TRBV5-4, the J gene TRBJ2-1; 9 nucleotides match TRBD2. Germline lookup yields CDR1 SGHNT and CDR2 YYREEE (reference sequence). The CDR3 covers 14 residues. V trimming: 4 bases; J trimming: 6 bases; junction bases outside the gene matches: 5. The CDR3 bases are TGTGCCAGCAGCCTTAGCGGGAGTATCAATGAGCAGTTCTTC. Encoded protein: CASSLSGSINEQFF.

The chain uses TRBV7-2 and TRBJ2-1; 12 positions agree with TRBD2. The CDR3 has 16 amino acids. Germline lookup yields CDR1 SGHTA and CDR2 FQGNSA. V lost 1 base and J lost 9; bases outside the gene matches: 7. The DNA of the CDR3 is TGTGCCAGCAGCTTAGGAACTAGCGGGGGGCAAGGTGAGCAGTTCTTC. It yields the protein CASSLGTSGGQGEQFF.

This clone has more than one count but fewer than ten. V gene TRBV18 combines with J gene TRBJ2-7, with 7 bases fitting TRBD1. This CDR3 has 13 residues. Trimming cost V 5 bases and J 2 bases; bases outside gene matches: 3. The germline V gene encodes CDR1 KGHSH and CDR2 LQKENI. In DNA, the CDR3 is TGTGCCAGCTCATTGGGACAGACCTACGAGCAGTACTTC. Amino acid sequence: CASSLGQTYEQYF.

The chain has TRBV13 and TRBJ2-2, with no clear D. This CDR3 has 12 residues. V gave up 1 base and J gave up 13 bases, with 10 bases separating them. CDR1 is PRHDT, CDR2 FYEKMQ, per germline (reference sequence). In DNA form, the CDR3 reads TGTGCCAGCAGCTTAGAACTTGGGCGGCTGTTTTTT. Translation gives CASSLELGRLFF.

This sequence joins TRBV7-2 and TRBJ1-2; no firm D call. The CDR3 is 13 residues long. Germline CDR1 is SGHTA and CDR2 is FQGNSA. The V gene lost 1 base and the J gene lost 8 bases, with 11 bases spanning the gap. The CDR3: CASSLVRVPGYTF. The CDR3 bases are TGTGCCAGCAGCTTAGTTCGGGTTCCAGGCTACACCTTC.

V gene TRBV30 combines with J gene TRBJ2-1; the D gene is possibly TRBD2 (6 bases). CDR3 size: 14 residues. Trimming took 4 bases from V and 8 from J, leaving 18 bases between them. Looked up from germline, CDR1 is GTSNPN and CDR2 is SVGIG (reference sequence). Here the CDR3 DNA reads TGTGCCTGGAACCAGCTAGCGTACGGGGATGAGCAGTTCTTC. Protein: CAWNQLAYGDEQFF.

This clone was recorded only once. This chain connects TRBV7-2 to TRBJ2-4, with D possibly being TRBD1 (5 bases). Germline V CDR1 and CDR2: SGHTA, FQGNSA. The CDR3 has 14 amino acids. The V end was cut by 3 bases, the J end by 5 bases, with 11 bases between. For the CDR3, the DNA is TGTGCCAGCAGCTTTCGTTCCAGGGAAAACATTCAGTACTTC. Its protein is CASSFRSRENIQYF.

The J gene is TRBJ1-4, the V gene TRBV15; D gene uncertain. Germline CDR1 reads LNHNV; CDR2 reads YYDKDF (reference sequence). Trimming stripped 2 bases from V and 0 bases from J, with 10 bases between. CDR3 length: 16 residues. CDR3 loop: CATSRTGSATNEKLFF. The CDR3 DNA is TGTGCCACCAGCAGAACCGGGAGTGCAACTAATGAAAAACTGTTTTTT.

The chain recombines TRBV28 with TRBJ2-7; TRBD2 agrees at 8 bases. Germline CDR1 MDHEN, CDR2 SYDVKM. The CDR3 loop spans 14 amino acids. The ends lost 3 bases at V and 8 bases at J; junction bases unmatched: 9. The DNA for the CDR3 is TGTGCCAGCAGTTTCCGGGGAGCGGGAGTGCAGCAGTACTTC. Its translation: CASSFRGAGVQQYF.

The chain links TRBV11-2 to TRBJ2-5; TRBD2 aligns across 8 bases. V gave up 4 bases and J gave up 0 bases; unmatched junction bases: 7. Looked up from germline, CDR1 is SGHAT and CDR2 is FQNNGV. The CDR3 covers 16 residues. The CDR3 loop is CASSSRTSSYQETQYF. The DNA of the CDR3 is TGTGCCAGCAGCTCCAGGACTAGCAGTTACCAAGAGACCCAGTACTTC.

This sequence joins TRBV29-1 and TRBJ2-5, with a possible D match to TRBD1 (5 bases). The V gene's germline CDR1 is SQVTM and CDR2 ANQGSEA. The CDR3 consists of 14 residues. Trimming cost V 7 bases and J 5 bases, with 20 bases left between them. The CDR3 loop reads CSAPITGPQETQYF. The DNA of the CDR3 is TGCAGCGCCCCGATTACAGGTCCCCAGGAGACCCAGTACTTC.

CDR3 in amino acids: CAWSEDRGLYGYTF. The CDR3 bases are TGTGCCTGGAGTGAGGACAGGGGGCTTTATGGCTACACCTTC. The chain employs TRBV30 and TRBJ1-2; TRBD1 aligns across 11 bases. Germline CDR1 reads GTSNPN; CDR2 reads SVGIG (reference sequence). This CDR3 region has 14 residues. V was clipped by 1 base and J by 5 bases; unmatched bases: 3. The whole variable domain, filled in from reference TRBV30 and TRBJ1-2, reads SQTIHQWPATLVQPVGSPLSLECTVEGTSNPNLYWYRQAAGRGLQLLFYSVGIGQISSEVPQNLSASRPQDRQFILSSKKLLLSDSGFYLCAWSEDRGLYGYTFGSGTRLTVV.

The V and J genes are TRBV6-6 and TRBJ2-1; 12 bases match TRBD1. CDR1 and CDR2 (germline): MNHNY, SVGAGI (reference sequence). CDR3 length: 15 amino acids. Unmatched junction bases numbered 4, after V lost 2 bases and J lost 8 bases. DNA of the CDR3: TGTGCCAGCAGTTACACGGGGACAGGGGGCCATGAGCAGTTCTTC. Translation gives CASSYTGTGGHEQFF.

This sequence joins TRBV27 and TRBJ1-5; possibly TRBD1 for D (6 bases). Trimming shortened V by 5 bases and J by 11 bases, and 16 bases separated the two germline ends. This CDR3 has 13 amino acids. Germline CDR1 is MNHEY and CDR2 is SMNVEV (reference sequence). In nucleotides, the CDR3 is TGTGCCAGCAGTCCCAACCCCGGACAGACCCAGCATTTT. Protein sequence: CASSPNPGQTQHF.

The gene calls are TRBV6-5 and TRBJ1-1; D is unclear. CDR1 is MNHEY and CDR2 is SVGAGI in the germline V gene. The germline V and J ends were trimmed by 5 bases and 5 bases, with 18 bases remaining between them. This CDR3 is 15 amino acids long. For the CDR3, the DNA is TGTGCCAGCAGTCCCCGCCGGAGAGGAAGGACTGAAGCTTTCTTT. It codes for CASSPRRRGRTEAFF.

The CDR3, as DNA: TGTGCCAGCAGCCAACTTTTAGGGACAGGGAGCTCCTACGAGCAGTACTTC. It encodes CASSQLLGTGSSYEQYF. This rearrangement joins TRBV7-9 to TRBJ2-7; 9 nucleotides agree with TRBD1. This CDR3 is built from 17 residues. V dropped 5 bases and J dropped 0; count of bases not matched to a gene: 11. The germline V gene encodes CDR1 SEHNR and CDR2 FQNEAQ (reference sequence).

The chain employs TRBV2 and TRBJ1-2; D gene unclear. This CDR3 comprises 12 residues. Germline CDR1 and CDR2: SNHLY and FYNNEI. V was shortened by 5 bases and J by 4 bases, with 8 bases between the two germline ends. CDR3 sequence: CASSLDGYGYTF. DNA for the CDR3: TGTGCCAGCAGTTTAGATGGCTATGGCTACACCTTC.

The rearrangement uses TRBV6-5 and TRBJ2-3; the D gene is possibly TRBD2 (5 bases). CDR3 length: 12 amino acids. Trimming removed 4 bases at V and 6 bases at J, with 8 bases between. In germline, CDR1 is MNHEY, CDR2 SVGAGI. DNA of the CDR3: TGTGCCAGCAGTTTACCTAGCGATACGCAGTATTTT. Translating gives CASSLPSDTQYF.

The V and J genes are TRBV2 and TRBJ2-7; D possibly corresponds to TRBD2 (5 bases). V lost 7 bases to trimming and J lost 2 bases, with 15 bases between them. From germline, CDR1 is SNHLY and CDR2 FYNNEI. The CDR3 covers 14 residues. The CDR3 DNA sequence: TGTGCCAGCAAAACGGACCCCGGGACCTACGAGCAGTACTTC. Its translation is CASKTDPGTYEQYF.

The V and J genes are TRBV19 and TRBJ1-2, with TRBD1 matching 8 bases. This CDR3 is built from 14 residues. The junction had 8 bases not matched to a gene; V was cut back by 8 bases and J by 3 bases. Germline V gives CDR1 LNHDA, CDR2 SQIVND (reference sequence). CDR3 DNA sequence: TGTGCCAGTTCCCGGGACAGGCTGGACTATGGCTACACCTTC. It is translated as CASSRDRLDYGYTF.